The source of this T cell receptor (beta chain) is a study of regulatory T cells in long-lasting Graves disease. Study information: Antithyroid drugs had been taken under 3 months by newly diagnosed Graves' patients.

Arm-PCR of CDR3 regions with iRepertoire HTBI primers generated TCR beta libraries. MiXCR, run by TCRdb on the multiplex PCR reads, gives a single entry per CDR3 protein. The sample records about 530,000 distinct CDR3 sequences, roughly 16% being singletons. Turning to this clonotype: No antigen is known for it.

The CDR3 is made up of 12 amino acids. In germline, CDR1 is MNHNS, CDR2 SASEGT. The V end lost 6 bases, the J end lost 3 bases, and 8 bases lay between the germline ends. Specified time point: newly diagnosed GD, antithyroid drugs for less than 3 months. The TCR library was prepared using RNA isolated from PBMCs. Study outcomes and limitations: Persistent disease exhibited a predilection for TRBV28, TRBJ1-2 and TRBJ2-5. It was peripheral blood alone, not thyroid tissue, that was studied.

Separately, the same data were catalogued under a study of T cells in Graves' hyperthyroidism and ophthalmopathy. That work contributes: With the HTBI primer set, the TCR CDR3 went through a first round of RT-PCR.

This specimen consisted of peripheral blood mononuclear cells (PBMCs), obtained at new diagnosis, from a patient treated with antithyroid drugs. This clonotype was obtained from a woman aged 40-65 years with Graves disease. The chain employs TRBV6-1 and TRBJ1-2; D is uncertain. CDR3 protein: CASRVRDYGYTF. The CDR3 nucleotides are TGTGCCAGCAGGGTCCGGGACTATGGCTACACCTTC.